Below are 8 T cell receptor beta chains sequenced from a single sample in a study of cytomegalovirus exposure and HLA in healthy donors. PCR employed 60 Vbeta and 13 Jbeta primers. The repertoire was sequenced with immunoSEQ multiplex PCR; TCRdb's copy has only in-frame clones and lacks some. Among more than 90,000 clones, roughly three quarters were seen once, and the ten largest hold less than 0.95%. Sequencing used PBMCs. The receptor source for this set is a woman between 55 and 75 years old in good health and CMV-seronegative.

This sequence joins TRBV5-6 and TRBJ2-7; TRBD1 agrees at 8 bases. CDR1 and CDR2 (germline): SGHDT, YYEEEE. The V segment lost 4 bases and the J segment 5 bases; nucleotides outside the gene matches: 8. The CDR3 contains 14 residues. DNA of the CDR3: TGTGCCAGCAGCCAGGGGGCAGGGGGACACGAGCAGTACTTC. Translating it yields CASSQGAGGHEQYF.

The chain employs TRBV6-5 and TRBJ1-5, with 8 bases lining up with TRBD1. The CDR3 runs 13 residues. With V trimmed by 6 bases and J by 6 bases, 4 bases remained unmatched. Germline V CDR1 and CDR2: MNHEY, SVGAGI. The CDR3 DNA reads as TGTGCCAGCAGCCCCGGACAGGGTCAGCCCCAGCATTTT. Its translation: CASSPGQGQPQHF.

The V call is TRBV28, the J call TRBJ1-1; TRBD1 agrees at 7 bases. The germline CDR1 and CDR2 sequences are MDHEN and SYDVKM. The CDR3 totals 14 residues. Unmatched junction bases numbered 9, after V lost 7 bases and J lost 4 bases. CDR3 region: CASTTGSSFTEAFF. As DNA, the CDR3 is TGTGCCAGCACGACAGGGAGTTCGTTCACTGAAGCTTTCTTT.

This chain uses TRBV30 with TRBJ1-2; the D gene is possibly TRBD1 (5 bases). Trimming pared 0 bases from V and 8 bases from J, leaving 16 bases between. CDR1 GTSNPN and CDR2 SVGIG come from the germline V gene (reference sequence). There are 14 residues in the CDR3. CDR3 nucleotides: TGTGCCTGGAGTGTAAAGGGGTATATAGGAGGCTACACCTTC. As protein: CAWSVKGYIGGYTF. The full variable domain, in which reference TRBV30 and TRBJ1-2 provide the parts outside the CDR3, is SQTIHQWPATLVQPVGSPLSLECTVEGTSNPNLYWYRQAAGRGLQLLFYSVGIGQISSEVPQNLSASRPQDRQFILSSKKLLLSDSGFYLCAWSVKGYIGGYTFGSGTRLTVV.

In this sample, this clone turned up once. The CDR3 coding sequence is TGTGCCAGCACCCAATTCGGAGACAGGGGGTTTAGCTACGAGCAGTACTTC. Its translation is CASTQFGDRGFSYEQYF. The chain combines TRBV5-6 with TRBJ2-7; 9 bases agree with TRBD1. Trimming took 6 bases from V and 3 from J; bases not matched to a gene: 16. This CDR3 comprises 17 residues. The germline V gene has CDR1 SGHDT and CDR2 YYEEEE. The full variable domain, in which reference TRBV5-6 and TRBJ2-7 provide the parts outside the CDR3, is DAGVTQSPTHLIKTRGQQVTLRCSPKSGHDTVSWYQQALGQGPQFIFQYYEEEERQRGNFPDRFSGHQFPNYSSELNVNALLLGDSALYLCASTQFGDRGFSYEQYFGPGTRLTVT.

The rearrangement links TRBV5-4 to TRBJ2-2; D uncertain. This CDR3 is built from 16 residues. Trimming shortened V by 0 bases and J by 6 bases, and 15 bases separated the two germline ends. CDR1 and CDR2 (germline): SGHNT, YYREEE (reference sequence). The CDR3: CASSLGADLESGELFF. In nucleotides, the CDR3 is TGTGCCAGCAGCTTGGGCGCAGACTTAGAGTCCGGGGAGCTGTTTTTT.

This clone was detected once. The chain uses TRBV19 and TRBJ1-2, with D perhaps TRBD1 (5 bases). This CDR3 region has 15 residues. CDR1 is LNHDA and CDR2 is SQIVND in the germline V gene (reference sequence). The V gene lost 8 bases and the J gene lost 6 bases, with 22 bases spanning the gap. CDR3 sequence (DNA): TGTGCCAGTGTCTCAATCGCAGGGTCCTGGGATGGCTACACCTTC. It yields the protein CASVSIAGSWDGYTF.

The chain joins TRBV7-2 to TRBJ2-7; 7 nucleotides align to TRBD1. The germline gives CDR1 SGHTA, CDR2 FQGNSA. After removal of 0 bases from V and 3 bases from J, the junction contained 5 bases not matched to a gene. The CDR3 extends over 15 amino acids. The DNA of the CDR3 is TGTGCCAGCAGCTTAGCCCTCGGGACAGTCTACGAGCAGTACTTC. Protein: CASSLALGTVYEQYF.